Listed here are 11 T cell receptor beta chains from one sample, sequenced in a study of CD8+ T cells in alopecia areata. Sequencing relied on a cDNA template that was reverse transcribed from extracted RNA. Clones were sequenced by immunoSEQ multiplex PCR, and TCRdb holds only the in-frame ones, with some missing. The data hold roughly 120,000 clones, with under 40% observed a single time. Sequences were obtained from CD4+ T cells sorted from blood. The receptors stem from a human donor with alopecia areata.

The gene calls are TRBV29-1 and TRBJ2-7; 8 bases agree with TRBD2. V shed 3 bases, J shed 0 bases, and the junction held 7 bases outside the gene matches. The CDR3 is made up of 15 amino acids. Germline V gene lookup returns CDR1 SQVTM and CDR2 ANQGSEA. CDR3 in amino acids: CSVDKGGTSSYEQYF. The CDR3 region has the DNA TGCAGCGTTGACAAAGGAGGGACTAGCTCCTACGAGCAGTACTTC.

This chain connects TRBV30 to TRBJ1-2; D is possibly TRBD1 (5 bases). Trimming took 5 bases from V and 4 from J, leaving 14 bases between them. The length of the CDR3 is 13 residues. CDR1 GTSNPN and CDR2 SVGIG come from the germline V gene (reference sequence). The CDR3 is CAWALRGAYGYTF. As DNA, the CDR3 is TGTGCCTGGGCCCTTCGGGGCGCCTATGGCTACACCTTC.

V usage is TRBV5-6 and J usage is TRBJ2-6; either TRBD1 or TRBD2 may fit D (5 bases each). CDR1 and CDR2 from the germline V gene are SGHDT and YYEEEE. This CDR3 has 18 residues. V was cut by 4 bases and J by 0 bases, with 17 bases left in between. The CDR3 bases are TGTGCCAGCAGCCGCATCTATAAGGGGACCTCTGGGGCCAACGTCCTGACTTTC. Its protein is CASSRIYKGTSGANVLTF.

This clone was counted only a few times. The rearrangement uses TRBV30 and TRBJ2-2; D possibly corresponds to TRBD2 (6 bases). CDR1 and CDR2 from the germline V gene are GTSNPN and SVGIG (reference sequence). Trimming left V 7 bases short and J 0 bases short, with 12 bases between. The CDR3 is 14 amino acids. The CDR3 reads CALTRLSNTGELFF. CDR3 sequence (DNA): TGTGCCTTGACTAGACTTTCGAACACCGGGGAGCTGTTTTTT. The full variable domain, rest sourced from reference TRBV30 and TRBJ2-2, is SQTIHQWPATLVQPVGSPLSLECTVEGTSNPNLYWYRQAAGRGLQLLFYSVGIGQISSEVPQNLSASRPQDRQFILSSKKLLLSDSGFYLCALTRLSNTGELFFGEGSRLTVL.

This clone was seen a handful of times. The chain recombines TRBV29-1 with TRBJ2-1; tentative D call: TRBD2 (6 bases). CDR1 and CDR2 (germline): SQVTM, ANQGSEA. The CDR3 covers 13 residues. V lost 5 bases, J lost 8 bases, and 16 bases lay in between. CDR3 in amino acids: CSVLRDPGDEQFF. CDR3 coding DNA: TGCAGCGTTCTTCGGGACCCGGGGGATGAGCAGTTCTTC.

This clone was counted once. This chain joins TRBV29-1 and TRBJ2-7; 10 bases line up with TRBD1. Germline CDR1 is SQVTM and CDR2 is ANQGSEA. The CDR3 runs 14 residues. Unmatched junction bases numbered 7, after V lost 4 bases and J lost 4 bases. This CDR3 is CSVGGGTGVYEQYF. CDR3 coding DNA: TGCAGCGTTGGGGGCGGGACAGGGGTTTACGAGCAGTACTTC.

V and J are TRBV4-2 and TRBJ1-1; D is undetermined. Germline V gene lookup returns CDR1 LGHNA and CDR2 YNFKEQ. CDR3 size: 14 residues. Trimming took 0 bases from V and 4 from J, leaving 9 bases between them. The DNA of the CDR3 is TGTGCCAGCAGCCAAGACGTAGGAACCACTGAAGCTTTCTTT. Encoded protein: CASSQDVGTTEAFF.

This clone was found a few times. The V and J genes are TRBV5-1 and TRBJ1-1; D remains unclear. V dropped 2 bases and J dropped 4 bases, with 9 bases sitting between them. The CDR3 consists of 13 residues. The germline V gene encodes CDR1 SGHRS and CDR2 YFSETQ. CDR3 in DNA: TGCGCCAGCAGCTTTACCGCTTCCACTGAAGCTTTCTTT. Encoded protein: CASSFTASTEAFF.

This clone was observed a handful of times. CDR3 DNA: TGTGCCAGCAGTTTAGCTTCGTACTCCTACGAGCAGTACTTC. This encodes CASSLASYSYEQYF. The chain links TRBV28 to TRBJ2-7; D unclear. The V end lost 2 bases, the J end lost 0 bases, and 8 bases lay between the germline ends. The CDR3 is made up of 14 amino acids. Germline V gives CDR1 MDHEN, CDR2 SYDVKM.

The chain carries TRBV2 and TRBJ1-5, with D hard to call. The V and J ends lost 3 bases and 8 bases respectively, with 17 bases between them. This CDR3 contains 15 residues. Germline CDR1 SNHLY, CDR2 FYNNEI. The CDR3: CASSEPSTGSKPQHF. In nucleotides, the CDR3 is TGTGCCAGCAGTGAGCCCTCAACGGGCAGCAAGCCCCAGCATTTT.

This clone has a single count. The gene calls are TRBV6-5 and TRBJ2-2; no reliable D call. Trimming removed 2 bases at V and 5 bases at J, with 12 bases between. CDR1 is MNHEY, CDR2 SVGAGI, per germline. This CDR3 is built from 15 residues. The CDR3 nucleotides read TGTGCCAGCAGTTACCGGCGGCAGCAAACCGGGGAGCTGTTTTTT. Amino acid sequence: CASSYRRQQTGELFF.